These T cell receptor beta chains were read from a single sample in a study of Ad26.COV2.S vaccination and SARS-CoV-2 variants. Sequencing was performed with immunoSEQ multiplex PCR; in TCRdb, only in-frame clones are kept and a portion is missing. This table has fewer than 900,000 clones, more than 70% appearing once. The source material was peripheral blood, sampled in a trial of Ad26.COV2.S vaccine versus placebo. These receptors originate from a person aged 18-65 years who received the Ad26.COV2.S COVID-19 vaccine or a placebo. CDR3s include the opening cysteine and the closing phenylalanine or tryptophan. Each record gives: J gene, clone size, D gene, V gene, CDR3 protein, CDR3 DNA. D genes are given only for firm matches. Expanded clones get a size class; other rows say once, few or many, or leave the size out.

j_gene: TRBJ2-1; abundance: NA; d_gene: NA; v_gene: TRBV9; CDR3aa: CASSRPGDPREQFF; CDR3nt: TGTGCCAGCAGCAGGCCGGGGGACCCCCGTGAGCAGTTCTTC
j_gene: TRBJ1-2; abundance: NA; d_gene: NA; v_gene: TRBV19; CDR3aa: CASSIDLRADYYGYTF; CDR3nt: TGTGCCAGTAGTATAGATCTTCGGGCGGACTACTATGGCTACACCTTC
j_gene: TRBJ2-7; abundance: once; d_gene: TRBD2; v_gene: TRBV19; CDR3aa: CASSGGRVYEQYF; CDR3nt: TGTGCCAGTAGCGGCGGGAGGGTCTACGAGCAGTACTTC
j_gene: TRBJ2-7; abundance: NA; d_gene: NA; v_gene: TRBV7-2; CDR3aa: CASSLASSYEQYF; CDR3nt: TGTGCCAGCAGCTTAGCTAGCTCCTACGAGCAGTACTTC
j_gene: TRBJ2-2; abundance: NA; d_gene: TRBD2; v_gene: TRBV7-2; CDR3aa: CASSSGLAGVSGELFF; CDR3nt: TGTGCCAGCAGCAGCGGACTAGCGGGAGTGTCCGGGGAGCTGTTTTTT
j_gene: TRBJ1-5; abundance: many; d_gene: NA; v_gene: TRBV7-9; CDR3aa: CASSTGRGGSNQPQHF; CDR3nt: TGTGCCAGCAGCACAGGAAGGGGAGGGAGCAATCAGCCCCAGCATTTT
j_gene: TRBJ1-1; abundance: NA; d_gene: NA; v_gene: TRBV30; CDR3aa: CAWSGQMNTEAFF; CDR3nt: TGTGCCTGGAGTGGACAGATGAACACTGAAGCTTTCTTT
j_gene: TRBJ2-7; abundance: once; d_gene: NA; v_gene: TRBV21-1; CDR3aa: CASSKDRTYEQYF; CDR3nt: TGTGCCAGCAGCAAAGATCGGACCTACGAGCAGTACTTC
j_gene: TRBJ2-7; abundance: NA; d_gene: TRBD1; v_gene: TRBV7-9; CDR3aa: CASSLQGARYEQYF; CDR3nt: TGTGCCAGCAGCTTACAGGGGGCTCGCTACGAGCAGTACTTC
j_gene: TRBJ2-7; abundance: NA; d_gene: TRBD1; v_gene: TRBV28; CDR3aa: CASSIRDRNSYEQYF; CDR3nt: TGTGCCAGCAGTATCCGGGACAGGAACTCCTACGAGCAGTACTTC
j_gene: TRBJ2-1; abundance: NA; d_gene: TRBD2; v_gene: TRBV14; CDR3aa: CASSRFTLAGSNEQFF; CDR3nt: TGTGCCAGCAGCCGCTTTACGCTAGCGGGGAGCAATGAGCAGTTCTTC
j_gene: TRBJ2-5; abundance: NA; d_gene: NA; v_gene: TRBV5-1; CDR3aa: CASSPNQETQYF; CDR3nt: TGCGCCAGCAGCCCAAACCAAGAGACCCAGTACTTC
j_gene: TRBJ2-7; abundance: once; d_gene: TRBD2; v_gene: TRBV11-2; CDR3aa: CASSERGTLSSYEQYF; CDR3nt: TGTGCCAGCAGCGAGCGGGGGACCTTGAGCTCCTACGAGCAGTACTTC
j_gene: TRBJ2-1; abundance: NA; d_gene: TRBD1; v_gene: TRBV7-9; CDR3aa: CASSAAGTETVEQFF; CDR3nt: TGTGCCAGCAGCGCCGCCGGGACAGAGACTGTTGAGCAGTTCTTC
j_gene: TRBJ1-5; abundance: NA; d_gene: NA; v_gene: TRBV7-8; CDR3aa: CASSPGDSNQPQHF; CDR3nt: TGTGCCAGCAGCCCCGGGGACAGCAATCAGCCCCAGCATTTT
j_gene: TRBJ1-6; abundance: NA; d_gene: NA; v_gene: TRBV4-3; CDR3aa: CASSQDVGQGRSPLHF; CDR3nt: TGCGCCAGCAGCCAAGACGTTGGTCAGGGGCGGTCACCCCTCCACTTT
j_gene: TRBJ2-5; abundance: NA; d_gene: TRBD1; v_gene: TRBV7-7; CDR3aa: CASSSTGSETQYF; CDR3nt: TGTGCTAGCAGCTCGACAGGGTCGGAGACCCAGTACTTC
j_gene: TRBJ2-1; abundance: NA; d_gene: TRBD1; v_gene: TRBV6-5; CDR3aa: CASRLQQGVGNEQFF; CDR3nt: TGTGCCAGCAGACTACAACAGGGGGTCGGCAATGAGCAGTTCTTC
j_gene: TRBJ1-1; abundance: NA; d_gene: NA; v_gene: TRBV6-4; CDR3aa: CASSLSSANTEAFF; CDR3nt: TGTGCCAGCAGTTTGTCCTCGGCGAACACTGAAGCTTTCTTT
j_gene: TRBJ2-3; abundance: NA; d_gene: NA; v_gene: TRBV27; CDR3aa: CASSPLDSTDTQYF; CDR3nt: TGTGCCAGCAGCCCCCTTGATAGCACAGATACGCAGTATTTT
j_gene: TRBJ2-2; abundance: few; d_gene: NA; v_gene: TRBV19; CDR3aa: CASSIPANTGELFF; CDR3nt: TGTGCCAGTAGTATCCCAGCGAACACCGGGGAGCTGTTTTTT
j_gene: TRBJ2-3; abundance: NA; d_gene: NA; v_gene: TRBV24-1; CDR3aa: CATSARGDTQYF; CDR3nt: TGTGCCACCTCGGCCCGGGGAGATACGCAGTATTTT
j_gene: TRBJ2-2; abundance: NA; d_gene: TRBD1; v_gene: TRBV6-1; CDR3aa: CASSGQGGRGTGELFF; CDR3nt: TGTGCCAGCAGTGGACAGGGCGGACGGGGCACCGGGGAGCTGTTTTTT
j_gene: TRBJ1-2; abundance: NA; d_gene: TRBD1; v_gene: TRBV4-3; CDR3aa: CASSQDAGGNYGYTF; CDR3nt: TGCGCCAGCAGCCAAGATGCAGGGGGCAACTATGGCTACACCTTC
j_gene: TRBJ2-5; abundance: once; d_gene: NA; v_gene: TRBV5-1; CDR3aa: CASSLVVGRETQYF; CDR3nt: TGCGCCAGCAGCTTGGTGGTAGGGAGAGAGACCCAGTACTTC
j_gene: TRBJ2-7; abundance: NA; d_gene: TRBD2; v_gene: TRBV5-1; CDR3aa: CASSWEGGIRYEQYF; CDR3nt: TGCGCCAGCAGCTGGGAGGGTGGAATCAGGTACGAGCAGTACTTC
j_gene: TRBJ1-1; abundance: once; d_gene: NA; v_gene: TRBV19; CDR3aa: CASSIRGVNTEAFF; CDR3nt: TGTGCCAGTAGTATAAGGGGAGTGAACACTGAAGCTTTCTTT
j_gene: TRBJ2-7; abundance: few; d_gene: NA; v_gene: TRBV3-1/TRBV3-2; CDR3aa: CASSQGAPNEQYF; CDR3nt: TGTGCCAGCAGCCAAGGAGCTCCCAACGAGCAGTACTTC
j_gene: TRBJ2-1; abundance: NA; d_gene: NA; v_gene: TRBV19; CDR3aa: CASSLQGQPSNEQFF; CDR3nt: TGTGCCAGTAGTCTGCAGGGGCAGCCTAGCAATGAGCAGTTCTTC
j_gene: TRBJ2-1; abundance: NA; d_gene: TRBD2; v_gene: TRBV3-1/TRBV3-2; CDR3aa: CASSQDSGGAYNEQFF; CDR3nt: TGTGCCAGCAGCCAAGATAGCGGGGGGGCCTACAATGAGCAGTTCTTC
j_gene: TRBJ1-5; abundance: few; d_gene: NA; v_gene: TRBV4-1; CDR3aa: CASSQISTDSNQPQHF; CDR3nt: TGCGCCAGCAGCCAAATCTCAACGGATAGCAATCAGCCCCAGCATTTT
j_gene: TRBJ2-7; abundance: once; d_gene: NA; v_gene: TRBV5-4; CDR3aa: CASSLEGDGQYF; CDR3nt: TGTGCCAGCAGCTTGGAGGGGGATGGGCAGTACTTC
j_gene: TRBJ1-2; abundance: NA; d_gene: TRBD1; v_gene: TRBV9; CDR3aa: CASSVAGTGNYGYTF; CDR3nt: TGTGCCAGCAGCGTAGCCGGGACAGGAAACTATGGCTACACCTTC
j_gene: TRBJ2-7; abundance: NA; d_gene: TRBD1; v_gene: TRBV19; CDR3aa: CASSFRTGTPYEQYF; CDR3nt: TGTGCCAGTAGTTTCCGGACAGGGACGCCCTACGAGCAGTACTTC
j_gene: TRBJ2-7; abundance: NA; d_gene: NA; v_gene: TRBV18; CDR3aa: CASSPFGVTSTYEQYF; CDR3nt: TGTGCCAGCTCACCATTTGGTGTAACCTCGACCTACGAGCAGTACTTC
j_gene: TRBJ2-7; abundance: once; d_gene: NA; v_gene: TRBV7-9; CDR3aa: CASSLDLGRAYEQYF; CDR3nt: TGTGCCAGCAGCTTAGATCTAGGGCGTGCCTACGAGCAGTACTTC
j_gene: TRBJ1-2; abundance: NA; d_gene: NA; v_gene: TRBV5-4; CDR3aa: CASSLAGGGRTNYGYTF; CDR3nt: TGTGCCAGCAGCTTGGCCGGGGGAGGGAGGACTAACTATGGCTACACCTTC
j_gene: TRBJ1-5; abundance: NA; d_gene: TRBD1; v_gene: TRBV27; CDR3aa: CASSTGTGHYSNQPQHF; CDR3nt: TGTGCCAGCAGTACCGGGACAGGGCATTATAGCAATCAGCCCCAGCATTTT
j_gene: TRBJ1-2; abundance: NA; d_gene: NA; v_gene: TRBV4-3; CDR3aa: CASSHAPGANYGYTF; CDR3nt: TGCGCCAGCAGCCACGCCCCCGGGGCTAACTATGGCTACACCTTC
j_gene: TRBJ1-4; abundance: NA; d_gene: NA; v_gene: TRBV28; CDR3aa: CASRGNGIINEKLFF; CDR3nt: TGTGCCAGCAGAGGCAACGGTATAATTAATGAAAAACTGTTTTTT
j_gene: TRBJ2-7; abundance: NA; d_gene: TRBD2; v_gene: TRBV6-1; CDR3aa: CASSVPAAGGFYEQYF; CDR3nt: TGTGCCAGCAGTGTCCCAGCTGCGGGAGGGTTCTACGAGCAGTACTTC
j_gene: TRBJ2-1; abundance: NA; d_gene: TRBD2; v_gene: TRBV6-1; CDR3aa: CASSDGLAGGRVTTEQFF; CDR3nt: TGTGCCAGCAGTGACGGACTAGCGGGAGGCCGAGTTACGACTGAGCAGTTCTTC
j_gene: TRBJ1-1; abundance: NA; d_gene: NA; v_gene: TRBV9; CDR3aa: CASSVDAENTEAFF; CDR3nt: TGTGCCAGCAGCGTGGACGCAGAGAACACTGAAGCTTTCTTT
j_gene: TRBJ2-3; abundance: NA; d_gene: NA; v_gene: TRBV5-1; CDR3aa: CASSFRGGLPTDTQYF; CDR3nt: TGCGCCAGCAGCTTCCGGGGCGGGCTCCCCACAGATACGCAGTATTTT
j_gene: TRBJ2-1; abundance: NA; d_gene: TRBD2; v_gene: TRBV19; CDR3aa: CASSIRLAGVGEQFF; CDR3nt: TGTGCCAGTAGTATTAGGTTAGCGGGAGTGGGTGAGCAGTTCTTC
j_gene: TRBJ2-7; abundance: NA; d_gene: NA; v_gene: TRBV6-2/TRBV6-3; CDR3aa: CASSYGRTTYEQYF; CDR3nt: TGTGCCAGCAGTTACGGCAGGACAACCTACGAGCAGTACTTC
j_gene: TRBJ1-3; abundance: few; d_gene: NA; v_gene: TRBV7-9; CDR3aa: CASSPKVRGSGNTIYF; CDR3nt: TGTGCCAGCAGCCCAAAGGTTAGGGGCTCTGGAAACACCATATATTTT
j_gene: TRBJ1-2; abundance: NA; d_gene: NA; v_gene: TRBV27; CDR3aa: CASSLGPGANYGYTF; CDR3nt: TGTGCCAGCAGTTTAGGGCCGGGGGCGAACTATGGCTACACCTTC
j_gene: TRBJ1-1; abundance: NA; d_gene: NA; v_gene: TRBV7-6; CDR3aa: CASLGGAQAFF; CDR3nt: TGTGCCAGCCTGGGGGGGGCGCAGGCTTTCTTT
j_gene: TRBJ2-7; abundance: once; d_gene: NA; v_gene: TRBV19; CDR3aa: CASSNRESYEQYF; CDR3nt: TGTGCCAGTAGCAACAGGGAATCCTACGAGCAGTACTTC